Listed below are T cell receptor beta chains from one sample, sequenced in a study of cytomegalovirus exposure and HLA in healthy donors. This table comes from immunoSEQ multiplex PCR, and its TCRdb copy is limited to in-frame clones, with some not included. Of about 59,000 clones listed, about four fifths are singletons. The material sequenced was PBMCs. These receptors came from a middle-aged woman in good health and CMV-seronegative. Each CDR3 is given with its conserved first and last residue. The order of the fields is clone size, D gene, V gene, J gene, CDR3 DNA, CDR3 protein. The D gene is left open where the match is weak. Clone size is shown for a subset of rows, as once, few, many or a class of expanded clone.

clone_size: -; d_call: -; v_call: TRBV5-6; j_call: TRBJ1-4; cdr3_nt: TGTGCCAGCAGCTTGCGAACAGGGTATAATGAAAAACTGTTTTTT; cdr3_aa: CASSLRTGYNEKLFF
clone_size: -; d_call: TRBD2; v_call: TRBV28; j_call: TRBJ2-7; cdr3_nt: TGTGCCAGCGGCGGGACTAGCGGGAGGGCCGTAGAGCAGTACTTC; cdr3_aa: CASGGTSGRAVEQYF
clone_size: few; d_call: -; v_call: TRBV9; j_call: TRBJ2-1; cdr3_nt: TGTGCCAGCAGCCACGGGACTAGGGGGCACCACAATGAGCAGTTCTTC; cdr3_aa: CASSHGTRGHHNEQFF
clone_size: -; d_call: -; v_call: TRBV25-1; j_call: TRBJ1-3; cdr3_nt: TGTGCCAGCAGTGAACACCGGGACTCTAGAAACACCATATATTTT; cdr3_aa: CASSEHRDSRNTIYF
clone_size: few; d_call: -; v_call: TRBV9; j_call: TRBJ2-3; cdr3_nt: TGTGCCAGCAGCGTAGTGAGGGATGCTACTAGCACAGATACGCAGTATTTT; cdr3_aa: CASSVVRDATSTDTQYF
clone_size: -; d_call: -; v_call: TRBV15; j_call: TRBJ2-7; cdr3_nt: TGTGCCACCAGCAGAGAGGGGGCTCCCGCCTACGAGCAGTACTTC; cdr3_aa: CATSREGAPAYEQYF
clone_size: -; d_call: TRBD2; v_call: TRBV9; j_call: TRBJ2-3; cdr3_nt: TGTGCCAGCAGCGTAGGGACGGGAGGGCCGGGAGATACGCAGTATTTT; cdr3_aa: CASSVGTGGPGDTQYF
clone_size: -; d_call: -; v_call: TRBV12-5; j_call: TRBJ1-5; cdr3_nt: TGTGCTAGTGCCATAGACAGGAATCAGCCCCAGCATTTT; cdr3_aa: CASAIDRNQPQHF
clone_size: -; d_call: TRBD1; v_call: TRBV28; j_call: TRBJ1-5; cdr3_nt: TGTGCCAGCAGTGCCCGTAGGACAGGGATCCAGCCCCAGCATTTT; cdr3_aa: CASSARRTGIQPQHF
clone_size: -; d_call: TRBD2; v_call: TRBV25-1; j_call: TRBJ2-1; cdr3_nt: TGTGCCAGCAGTGAAGTGGGGACTAGACTATACAATGAGCAGTTCTTC; cdr3_aa: CASSEVGTRLYNEQFF
clone_size: -; d_call: -; v_call: TRBV5-1; j_call: TRBJ1-1; cdr3_nt: TGCGCCAGCAGAACTCGGGAGAACACTGAAGCTTTCTTT; cdr3_aa: CASRTRENTEAFF
clone_size: -; d_call: -; v_call: TRBV27; j_call: TRBJ2-1; cdr3_nt: TGTGCCAGCAAGAAACACGGGGGTGAGCAGTTCTTC; cdr3_aa: CASKKHGGEQFF
clone_size: few; d_call: -; v_call: TRBV6-4; j_call: TRBJ2-1; cdr3_nt: TGTGCCAGCAGGCCTGAGGATTGGTCCTACAATGAGCAGTTCTTC; cdr3_aa: CASRPEDWSYNEQFF
clone_size: -; d_call: -; v_call: TRBV19; j_call: TRBJ1-6; cdr3_nt: TGTGCCAGTAGTATGATAGATCCGAGCTCCTATAATTCACCCCTCCACTTT; cdr3_aa: CASSMIDPSSYNSPLHF
clone_size: once; d_call: -; v_call: TRBV18; j_call: TRBJ2-2; cdr3_nt: TGTGCCAGCTCACCGGTACAGAACACCGGGGAGCTGTTTTTT; cdr3_aa: CASSPVQNTGELFF
clone_size: -; d_call: -; v_call: TRBV28; j_call: TRBJ1-5; cdr3_nt: TGTGCCAGCAAGGGGGGGCGCGCGGGCAATCAGCCCCAGCATTTT; cdr3_aa: CASKGGRAGNQPQHF
clone_size: -; d_call: -; v_call: TRBV30; j_call: TRBJ1-2; cdr3_nt: TGTGCCTGGGGTGGTTACGGGAAAGGCTACACCTTC; cdr3_aa: CAWGGYGKGYTF
clone_size: -; d_call: TRBD2; v_call: TRBV9; j_call: TRBJ2-1; cdr3_nt: TGTGCCAGCAGCTTCCCCGGGACTAGCGCCCTTCCTGAGCAGTTCTTC; cdr3_aa: CASSFPGTSALPEQFF
clone_size: few; d_call: -; v_call: TRBV27; j_call: TRBJ1-3; cdr3_nt: TGTGCCAGCAGTTTAAGCGAACGAGACTCTGGAAACACCATATATTTT; cdr3_aa: CASSLSERDSGNTIYF
clone_size: -; d_call: -; v_call: TRBV6-6; j_call: TRBJ2-3; cdr3_nt: TGTGCCAGCAGTTACTTGGGAGCAGATACGCAGTATTTT; cdr3_aa: CASSYLGADTQYF
clone_size: -; d_call: -; v_call: TRBV28; j_call: TRBJ1-3; cdr3_nt: TGTGCCAGCAGTCTCCGTCCAGAGGTCTCTGGAAACACCATATATTTT; cdr3_aa: CASSLRPEVSGNTIYF
clone_size: -; d_call: -; v_call: TRBV2; j_call: TRBJ1-2; cdr3_nt: TGTGCCAGCAGTGTAGTGGGAGTTAACTATGGCTACACCTTC; cdr3_aa: CASSVVGVNYGYTF
clone_size: -; d_call: TRBD2; v_call: TRBV10-3; j_call: TRBJ2-1; cdr3_nt: TGTGCCATCGGACTAGCGGGAGAATCCTACAATGAGCAGTTCTTC; cdr3_aa: CAIGLAGESYNEQFF
clone_size: -; d_call: -; v_call: TRBV2; j_call: TRBJ1-1; cdr3_nt: TGTGCCGGCGGAGGTCAGGTCCGGAACACTGAAGCTTTCTTT; cdr3_aa: CAGGGQVRNTEAFF
clone_size: -; d_call: TRBD1; v_call: TRBV2; j_call: TRBJ1-4; cdr3_nt: TGTGCCAGCAGACAAGAAAATGACAGGGTGCTTGAAAAACTGTTTTTT; cdr3_aa: CASRQENDRVLEKLFF
clone_size: -; d_call: TRBD1; v_call: TRBV4-2; j_call: TRBJ1-5; cdr3_nt: TGTGCCAGCAGCCAAGATACAGGGGATCAGCCCCAGCATTTT; cdr3_aa: CASSQDTGDQPQHF
clone_size: -; d_call: -; v_call: TRBV27; j_call: TRBJ2-7; cdr3_nt: TGTGCCAGCAGTTTATCGGGGGGAGGTTACGAGCAGTACTTC; cdr3_aa: CASSLSGGGYEQYF
clone_size: -; d_call: TRBD2; v_call: TRBV5-1; j_call: TRBJ2-1; cdr3_nt: TGCGCCAGCAGCCACAGCCTTAGGACTAGCGGTTACAATGAGCAGTTCTTC; cdr3_aa: CASSHSLRTSGYNEQFF
clone_size: -; d_call: -; v_call: TRBV15; j_call: TRBJ1-1; cdr3_nt: TGTGCCACCAGTGAGAGGGCCGCGGACACTGAAGCTTTCTTT; cdr3_aa: CATSERAADTEAFF
clone_size: -; d_call: -; v_call: TRBV18; j_call: TRBJ2-1; cdr3_nt: TGTGCCAGCTCACCAAGTGAGAGCTCCTACAATGAGCAGTTCTTC; cdr3_aa: CASSPSESSYNEQFF
clone_size: -; d_call: -; v_call: TRBV6-1; j_call: TRBJ2-7; cdr3_nt: TGTGCCAGCAAGCCAGGGGAAGGGTACGAGCAGTACTTC; cdr3_aa: CASKPGEGYEQYF
clone_size: -; d_call: TRBD2; v_call: TRBV5-4; j_call: TRBJ2-5; cdr3_nt: TGTGCCAGCAGCCGATATCGTAGCGGGAGGACGGGAGAGACCCAGTACTTC; cdr3_aa: CASSRYRSGRTGETQYF
clone_size: once; d_call: -; v_call: TRBV11-2; j_call: TRBJ2-2; cdr3_nt: TGTGCCAGCCTAGGGGTACCGAACACCGGGGAGCTGTTTTTT; cdr3_aa: CASLGVPNTGELFF
clone_size: -; d_call: TRBD2; v_call: TRBV7-6; j_call: TRBJ2-7; cdr3_nt: TGTGCCAGCAGCTTAGTCAGCGGGAGTTACGAGCAGTACTTC; cdr3_aa: CASSLVSGSYEQYF
clone_size: -; d_call: -; v_call: TRBV27; j_call: TRBJ2-7; cdr3_nt: TGTGCCAGCAGTCCCAATGGGCGGGGACTGCTCTCCTACGAGCAGTACTTC; cdr3_aa: CASSPNGRGLLSYEQYF
clone_size: -; d_call: -; v_call: TRBV7-9; j_call: TRBJ2-4; cdr3_nt: TGTGCCAGCAGCCCCACCAGTGGGGGAGGACAGTACTTC; cdr3_aa: CASSPTSGGGQYF
clone_size: few; d_call: TRBD1; v_call: TRBV28; j_call: TRBJ1-1; cdr3_nt: TGTGCCAGCAGTGGACCGGGACAGGGGGACACTGAAGCTTTCTTT; cdr3_aa: CASSGPGQGDTEAFF
clone_size: -; d_call: -; v_call: TRBV18; j_call: TRBJ2-2; cdr3_nt: TGTGCCAGCTCACCCTCCCCGACAGTCCCGAACACCGGGGAGCTGTTTTTT; cdr3_aa: CASSPSPTVPNTGELFF
clone_size: -; d_call: TRBD1; v_call: TRBV5-4; j_call: TRBJ2-2; cdr3_nt: TGTGCCAGCAGCCTTGGGGGACAGGGAGGAAGCAGGGAGCTGTTTTTT; cdr3_aa: CASSLGGQGGSRELFF
clone_size: -; d_call: -; v_call: TRBV27; j_call: TRBJ2-2; cdr3_nt: TGTGCCAGCAGTTTATTCCCGCTAGCCACCGGGGAGCTGTTTTTT; cdr3_aa: CASSLFPLATGELFF
clone_size: few; d_call: -; v_call: TRBV6-1; j_call: TRBJ2-1; cdr3_nt: TGTGCCAGCGGGGAGCAGGGGGGACGAAAAAATGAGCAGTTCTTC; cdr3_aa: CASGEQGGRKNEQFF
clone_size: -; d_call: TRBD1; v_call: TRBV19; j_call: TRBJ1-2; cdr3_nt: TGTGCCACCCGGGGACAGGGCCTCTTTAACTATGGCTACACCTTC; cdr3_aa: CATRGQGLFNYGYTF
clone_size: -; d_call: TRBD2; v_call: TRBV28; j_call: TRBJ2-1; cdr3_nt: TGTGCCAGCAAGACTAGCGGGGAATACAATGAGCAGTTCTTC; cdr3_aa: CASKTSGEYNEQFF
clone_size: -; d_call: -; v_call: TRBV11-1; j_call: TRBJ2-7; cdr3_nt: TGTGCCAGCAGCTTAGGGGGACTTGCCTCTTACGAGCAGTACTTC; cdr3_aa: CASSLGGLASYEQYF
clone_size: -; d_call: -; v_call: TRBV6-1; j_call: TRBJ1-1; cdr3_nt: TGTGCCAGCAGTTCAGGGGTCACTGAAGCTTTCTTT; cdr3_aa: CASSSGVTEAFF
clone_size: -; d_call: -; v_call: TRBV6-6; j_call: TRBJ1-1; cdr3_nt: TGTGCCAGCAGTTCCCCTAACACTGAAGCTTTCTTT; cdr3_aa: CASSSPNTEAFF
clone_size: few; d_call: -; v_call: TRBV7-8; j_call: TRBJ2-7; cdr3_nt: TGTGCCAGCAGCTTCGGTCAGGCTACATCCTACGAGCAGTACTTC; cdr3_aa: CASSFGQATSYEQYF
clone_size: few; d_call: -; v_call: TRBV7-3; j_call: TRBJ2-3; cdr3_nt: TGTGCCAGCAGCGAGTCTAGCACAGATACGCAGTATTTT; cdr3_aa: CASSESSTDTQYF
clone_size: -; d_call: TRBD1; v_call: TRBV7-3; j_call: TRBJ2-3; cdr3_nt: TGTGCCAGCAGCCAGCTACCCGGGACAGGGGGCACAGATACGCAGTATTTT; cdr3_aa: CASSQLPGTGGTDTQYF
clone_size: -; d_call: TRBD2; v_call: TRBV14; j_call: TRBJ2-1; cdr3_nt: TGTGCCAGCAGCCAAGAAATACTAGCGAGCTCCTACAATGAGCAGTTCTTC; cdr3_aa: CASSQEILASSYNEQFF
clone_size: -; d_call: -; v_call: TRBV7-8; j_call: TRBJ1-5; cdr3_nt: TGTGCCAGCAGCTTAACTAGAGGATTAAATCAGCCCCAGCATTTT; cdr3_aa: CASSLTRGLNQPQHF
clone_size: -; d_call: -; v_call: TRBV6-1; j_call: TRBJ1-5; cdr3_nt: TGTGCCAGCTTAAGAGACGTTCGGGTTGGTCAGCCCCAGCATTTT; cdr3_aa: CASLRDVRVGQPQHF
clone_size: -; d_call: -; v_call: TRBV10-3; j_call: TRBJ2-3; cdr3_nt: TGTGCCATCAGTCCAGCGACAGATACGCAGTATTTT; cdr3_aa: CAISPATDTQYF
clone_size: -; d_call: TRBD1; v_call: TRBV5-4; j_call: TRBJ1-1; cdr3_nt: TGTGCCAGCAGCGAAGGACAGGGCGCTTGGACTGAAGCTTTCTTT; cdr3_aa: CASSEGQGAWTEAFF
clone_size: few; d_call: -; v_call: TRBV10-3; j_call: TRBJ2-2; cdr3_nt: TGTGCCATCAGAATACCGACTAGGACCCGGAACACCGGGGAGCTGTTTTTT; cdr3_aa: CAIRIPTRTRNTGELFF
clone_size: -; d_call: TRBD1; v_call: TRBV5-1; j_call: TRBJ2-7; cdr3_nt: TGCGCCAGCAGCTCGGGACAGGGGGAATACGAGCAGTACTTC; cdr3_aa: CASSSGQGEYEQYF
clone_size: -; d_call: -; v_call: TRBV27; j_call: TRBJ2-7; cdr3_nt: TGTGCCAGCAGTTTAAACGTGCGGGGCAGGGCCGAGCAGTACTTC; cdr3_aa: CASSLNVRGRAEQYF